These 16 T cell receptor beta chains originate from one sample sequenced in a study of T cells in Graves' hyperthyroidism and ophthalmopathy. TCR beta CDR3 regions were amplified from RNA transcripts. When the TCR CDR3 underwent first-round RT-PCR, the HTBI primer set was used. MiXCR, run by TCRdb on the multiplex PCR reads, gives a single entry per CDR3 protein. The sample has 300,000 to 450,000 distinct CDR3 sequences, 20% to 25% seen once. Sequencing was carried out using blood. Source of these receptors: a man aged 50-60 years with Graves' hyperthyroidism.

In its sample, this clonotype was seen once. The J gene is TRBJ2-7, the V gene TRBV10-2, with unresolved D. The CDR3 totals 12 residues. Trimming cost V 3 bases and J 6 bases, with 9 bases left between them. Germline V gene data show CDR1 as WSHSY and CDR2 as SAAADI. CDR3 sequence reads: CASSDPAIEQYF. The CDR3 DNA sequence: TGCGCCAGCAGTGATCCCGCTATCGAGCAGTACTTC.

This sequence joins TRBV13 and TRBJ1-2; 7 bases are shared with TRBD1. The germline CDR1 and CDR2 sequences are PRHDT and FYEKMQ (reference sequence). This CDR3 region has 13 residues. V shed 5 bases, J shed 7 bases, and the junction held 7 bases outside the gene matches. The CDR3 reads CASSPRQGGGYTF. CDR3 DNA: TGTGCCAGCAGCCCCAGACAGGGAGGTGGCTACACCTTC. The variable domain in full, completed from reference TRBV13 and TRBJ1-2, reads AAGVIQSPRHLIKEKRETATLKCYPIPRHDTVYWYQQGPGQDPQFLISFYEKMQSDKGSIPDRFSAQQFSDYHSELNMSSLELGDSALYFCASSPRQGGGYTFGSGTRLTVV.

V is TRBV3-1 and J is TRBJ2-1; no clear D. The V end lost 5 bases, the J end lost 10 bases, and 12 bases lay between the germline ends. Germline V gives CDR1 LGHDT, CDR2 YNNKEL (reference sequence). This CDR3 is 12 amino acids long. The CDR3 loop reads CASSLVLGEQFF. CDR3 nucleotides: TGTGCCAGCAGCTTGGTTCTGGGGGAGCAGTTCTTC.

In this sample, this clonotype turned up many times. The CDR3 DNA follows: TGTGCCAGCGGACTAGCGGGGACCTACGAGCAGTACTTC. As protein: CASGLAGTYEQYF. The gene calls are TRBV6-1 and TRBJ2-7, with TRBD2 matching over 12 bases. The CDR3 has 13 residues. Germline lookup yields CDR1 MNHNS and CDR2 SASEGT. The junction had 1 base not matched to a gene; V was cut back by 8 bases and J by 2 bases.

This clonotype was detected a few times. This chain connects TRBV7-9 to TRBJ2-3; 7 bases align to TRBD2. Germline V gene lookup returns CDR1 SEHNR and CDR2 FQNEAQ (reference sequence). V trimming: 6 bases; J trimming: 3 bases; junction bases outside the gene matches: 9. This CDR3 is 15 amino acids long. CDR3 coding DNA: TGTGCCAGCAGTCATCCTGGCGGGAGAACAGATACGCAGTATTTT. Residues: CASSHPGGRTDTQYF.

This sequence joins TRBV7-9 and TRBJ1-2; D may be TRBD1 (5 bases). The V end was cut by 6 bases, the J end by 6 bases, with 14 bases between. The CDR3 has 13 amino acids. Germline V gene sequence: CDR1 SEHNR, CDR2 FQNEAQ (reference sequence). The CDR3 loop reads CASRTGGPDGYTF. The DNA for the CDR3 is TGTGCCAGCAGAACGGGGGGACCAGATGGCTACACCTTC. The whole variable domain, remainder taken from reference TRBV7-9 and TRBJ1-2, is DTGVSQNPRHKITKRGQNVTFRCDPISEHNRLYWYRQTLGQGPEFLTYFQNEAQLEKSRLLSDRFSAERPKGSFSTLEIQRTEQGDSAMYLCASRTGGPDGYTFGSGTRLTVV.

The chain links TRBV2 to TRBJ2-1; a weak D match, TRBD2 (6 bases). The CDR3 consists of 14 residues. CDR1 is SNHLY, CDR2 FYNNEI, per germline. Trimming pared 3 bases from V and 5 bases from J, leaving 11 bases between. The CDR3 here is CASSETGLHNEQFF. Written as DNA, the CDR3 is TGTGCCAGCAGTGAGACGGGACTCCACAATGAGCAGTTCTTC. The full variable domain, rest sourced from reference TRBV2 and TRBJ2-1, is EPEVTQTPSHQVTQMGQEVILRCVPISNHLYFYWYRQILGQKVEFLVSFYNNEISEKSEIFDDQFSVERPDGSNFTLKIRSTKLEDSAMYFCASSETGLHNEQFFGPGTRLTVL.

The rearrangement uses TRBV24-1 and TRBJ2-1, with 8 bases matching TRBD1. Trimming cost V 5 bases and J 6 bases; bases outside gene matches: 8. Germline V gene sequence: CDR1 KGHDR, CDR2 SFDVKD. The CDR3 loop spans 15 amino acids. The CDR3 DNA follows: TGTGCCACCAGTGGCGTTTTGGGACAGGTCAATGAGCAGTTCTTC. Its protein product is CATSGVLGQVNEQFF.

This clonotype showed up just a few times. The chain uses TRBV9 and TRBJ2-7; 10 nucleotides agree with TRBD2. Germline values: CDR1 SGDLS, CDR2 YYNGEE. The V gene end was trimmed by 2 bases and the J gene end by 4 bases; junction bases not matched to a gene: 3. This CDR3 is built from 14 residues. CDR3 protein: CASSVTSGTYEQYF. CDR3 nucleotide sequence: TGTGCCAGCAGCGTCACTAGCGGGACTTACGAGCAGTACTTC.

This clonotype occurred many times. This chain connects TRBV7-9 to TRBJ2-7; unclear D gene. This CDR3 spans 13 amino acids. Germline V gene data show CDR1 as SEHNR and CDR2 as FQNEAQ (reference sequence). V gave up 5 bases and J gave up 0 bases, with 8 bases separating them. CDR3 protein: CASSPWSSYEQYF. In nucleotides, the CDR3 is TGTGCCAGCAGCCCATGGAGCTCCTACGAGCAGTACTTC.

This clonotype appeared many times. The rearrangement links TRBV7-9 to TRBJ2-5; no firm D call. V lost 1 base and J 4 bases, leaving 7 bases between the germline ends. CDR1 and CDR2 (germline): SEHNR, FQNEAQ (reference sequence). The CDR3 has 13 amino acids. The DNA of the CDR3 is TGTGCCAGCAGCTTAGTGGCGAGAGAGACCCAGTACTTC. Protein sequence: CASSLVARETQYF.

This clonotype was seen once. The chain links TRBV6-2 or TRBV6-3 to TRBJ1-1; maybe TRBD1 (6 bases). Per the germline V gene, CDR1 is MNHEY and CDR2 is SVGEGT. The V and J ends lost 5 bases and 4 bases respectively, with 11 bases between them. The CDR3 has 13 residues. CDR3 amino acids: CASSAQQGTEAFF. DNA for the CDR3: TGTGCCAGCAGTGCGCAACAGGGCACTGAAGCTTTCTTT.

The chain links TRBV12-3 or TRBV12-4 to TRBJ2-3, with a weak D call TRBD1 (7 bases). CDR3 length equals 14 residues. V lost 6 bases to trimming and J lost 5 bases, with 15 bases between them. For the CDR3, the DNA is TGTGCCAGCAGCCCGACAGGGCGGGGAGATACGCAGTATTTT. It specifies CASSPTGRGDTQYF.

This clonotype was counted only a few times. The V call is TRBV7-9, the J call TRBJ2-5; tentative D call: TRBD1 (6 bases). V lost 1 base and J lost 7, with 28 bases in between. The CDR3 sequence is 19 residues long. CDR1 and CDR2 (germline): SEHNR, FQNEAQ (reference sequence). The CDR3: CASSLVSANSYPIGGTQYF. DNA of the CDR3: TGTGCCAGCAGCTTAGTGTCGGCTAATAGCTATCCCATAGGGGGGACCCAGTACTTC.

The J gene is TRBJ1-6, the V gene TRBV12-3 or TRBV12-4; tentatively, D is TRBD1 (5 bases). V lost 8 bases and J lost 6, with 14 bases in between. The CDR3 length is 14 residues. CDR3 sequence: CASARAGGNSPLHF. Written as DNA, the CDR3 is TGTGCCAGCGCCCGTGCCGGGGGTAATTCACCCCTCCACTTT.

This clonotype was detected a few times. CDR3 protein: CASSLKTGAGANVLTF. Here the CDR3 DNA reads TGTGCCAGCAGCTTGAAGACGGGGGCAGGGGCCAACGTCCTGACTTTC. This chain joins TRBV7-3 and TRBJ2-6, with D tentatively TRBD1 or TRBD2 (6 bases each). This CDR3 is built from 16 residues. Germline V gene lookup returns CDR1 SGHTA and CDR2 FQGTGA. Deletions cut 3 bases from V and 4 bases from J, with 13 bases between.